The clone carrying this T cell receptor beta chain has only a few counts. This record comes from a study of patients and donors after allogeneic stem cell transplantation. CDR3 length: 14 residues. J lost 9 bases, V lost 3 bases, and 5 bases had no gene match. Germline V gene lookup returns CDR1 SEHNR and CDR2 FQNEAQ (reference sequence). Using its own MiXCR run on the RT-PCR reads, TCRdb lists one record per CDR3 protein. The table has about 160,000 distinct CDR3 sequences, 30% to 45% seen once. Input material: blood, either unsorted or a sorted T cell fraction (not recorded which). The chain employs TRBV7-9 and TRBJ1-6, with TRBD1 matching 7 bases. The TCR sequence derives from a human donor who was either an allogeneic HSCT recipient or a stem cell or donor lymphocyte infusion donor (not recorded which). It is not recorded whose cells these are; they may come from a transplant donor. CDR3: CASSFQGVGSPLHF. In nucleotides, the CDR3 is TGTGCCAGCAGCTTCCAGGGGGTCGGTTCACCCCTCCACTTT.